This T cell receptor (beta chain) stems from a study of T cells in Graves' hyperthyroidism and ophthalmopathy. V was clipped by 0 bases and J by 0 bases, with 14 bases between them. Germline V gene lookup returns CDR1 MNHEY and CDR2 SVGAGI. The CDR3 runs to 17 residues. Template material for amplifying TCR beta CDR3 regions consisted of RNA transcripts. In the first-round RT-PCR of the TCR CDR3, the HTBI primer set was used. TCRdb passed the multiplex PCR reads through MiXCR, listing each CDR3 protein once. The data hold about 640,000 distinct CDR3 sequences, with 20% to 25% observed a single time. Uncontrolled infection, other autoimmune disease, pregnancy or lactation led to exclusion. More than 9.5 ml fresh peripheral blood yielded the PBMCs.

This chain connects TRBV6-5 to TRBJ1-1, with D unresolved. This receptor was identified in a man aged 25-40 years with Graves' ophthalmopathy. Sequenced sample: blood. The CDR3 nucleotides read TGTGCCAGCAGTTACTCGACCGGGGTTGGGGTGAACACTGAAGCTTTCTTT. Translated: CASSYSTGVGVNTEAFF.